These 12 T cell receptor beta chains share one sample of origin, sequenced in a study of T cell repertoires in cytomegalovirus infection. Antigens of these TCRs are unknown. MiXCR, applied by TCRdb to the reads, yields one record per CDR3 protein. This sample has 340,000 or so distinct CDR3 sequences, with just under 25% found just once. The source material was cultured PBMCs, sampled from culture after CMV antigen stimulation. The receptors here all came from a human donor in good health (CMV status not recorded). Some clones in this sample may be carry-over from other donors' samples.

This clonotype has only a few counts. The CDR3 sequence is CASSFWGENTEAFF. CDR3 DNA: TGTGCCAGCAGTTTCTGGGGGGAGAACACTGAAGCTTTCTTT. This chain joins TRBV27 and TRBJ1-1; D possibly corresponds to TRBD1 (5 bases). The CDR3 length is 14 residues. In germline, CDR1 is MNHEY, CDR2 SMNVEV (reference sequence). The ends were cut back, 3 bases at V and 1 base at J, with 9 bases in the middle.

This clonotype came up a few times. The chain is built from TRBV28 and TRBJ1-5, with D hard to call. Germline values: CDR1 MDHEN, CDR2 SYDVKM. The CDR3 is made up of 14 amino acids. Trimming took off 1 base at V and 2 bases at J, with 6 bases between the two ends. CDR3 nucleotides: TGTGCCAGCAGTTTATCACCGGGCAATCAGCCCCAGCATTTT. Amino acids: CASSLSPGNQPQHF.

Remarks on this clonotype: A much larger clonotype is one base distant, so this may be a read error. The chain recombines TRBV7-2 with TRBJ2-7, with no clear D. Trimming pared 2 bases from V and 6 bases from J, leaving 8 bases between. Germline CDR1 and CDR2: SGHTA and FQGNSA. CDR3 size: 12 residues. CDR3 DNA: TGTGCCAGCAGCTTATTAGCACGCGAGCAGTACTTC. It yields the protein CASSLLAREQYF.

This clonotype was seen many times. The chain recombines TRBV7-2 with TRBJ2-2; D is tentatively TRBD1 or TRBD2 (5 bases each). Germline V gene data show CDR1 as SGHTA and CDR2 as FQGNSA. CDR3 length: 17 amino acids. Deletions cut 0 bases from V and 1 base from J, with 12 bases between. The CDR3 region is CASSLAPIGGNTGELFF. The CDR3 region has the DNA TGTGCCAGCAGCTTAGCCCCTATTGGGGGGAACACCGGGGAGCTGTTTTTT.

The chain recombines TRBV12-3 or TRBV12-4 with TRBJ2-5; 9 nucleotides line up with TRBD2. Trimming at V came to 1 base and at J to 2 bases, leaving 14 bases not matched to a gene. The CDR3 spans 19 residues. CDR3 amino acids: CASSLGPAGGGGSQETQYF. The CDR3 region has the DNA TGTGCCAGCAGTTTAGGTCCAGCGGGAGGCGGTGGCTCTCAAGAGACCCAGTACTTC.

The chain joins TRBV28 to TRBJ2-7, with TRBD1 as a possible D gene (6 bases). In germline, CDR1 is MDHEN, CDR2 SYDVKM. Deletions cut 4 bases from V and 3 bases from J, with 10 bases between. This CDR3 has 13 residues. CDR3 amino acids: CASSWDTVYEQYF. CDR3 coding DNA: TGTGCCAGCAGTTGGGACACCGTCTACGAGCAGTACTTC.

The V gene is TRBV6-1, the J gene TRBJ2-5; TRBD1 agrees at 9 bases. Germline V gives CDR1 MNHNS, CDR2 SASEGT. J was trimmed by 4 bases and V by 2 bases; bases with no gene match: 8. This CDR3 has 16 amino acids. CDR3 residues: CASSEWGQGQGETQYF. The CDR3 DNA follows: TGTGCCAGCAGTGAATGGGGACAGGGCCAGGGAGAGACCCAGTACTTC.

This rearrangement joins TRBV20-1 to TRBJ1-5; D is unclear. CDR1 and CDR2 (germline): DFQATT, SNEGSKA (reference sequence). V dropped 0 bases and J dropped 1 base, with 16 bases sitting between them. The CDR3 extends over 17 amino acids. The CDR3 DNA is TGCAGTGCTAGAGAGAGGGTCATTATAGAGAGCAATCAGCCCCAGCATTTT. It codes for CSARERVIIESNQPQHF.

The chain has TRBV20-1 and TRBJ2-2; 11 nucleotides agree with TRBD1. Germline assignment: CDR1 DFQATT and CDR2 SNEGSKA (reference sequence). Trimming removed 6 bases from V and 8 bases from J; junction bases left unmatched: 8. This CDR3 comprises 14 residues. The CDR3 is CSAKGQGAIGELFF. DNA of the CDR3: TGCAGTGCAAAAGGACAGGGGGCGATAGGGGAGCTGTTTTTT.

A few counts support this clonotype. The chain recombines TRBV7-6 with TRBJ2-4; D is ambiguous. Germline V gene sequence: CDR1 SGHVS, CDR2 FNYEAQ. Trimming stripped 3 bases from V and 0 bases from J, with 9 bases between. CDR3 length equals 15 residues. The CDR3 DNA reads TGTGCCAGCAGCTTTTCCGAAGTAGCCAAAAACATTCAGTACTTC. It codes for CASSFSEVAKNIQYF.

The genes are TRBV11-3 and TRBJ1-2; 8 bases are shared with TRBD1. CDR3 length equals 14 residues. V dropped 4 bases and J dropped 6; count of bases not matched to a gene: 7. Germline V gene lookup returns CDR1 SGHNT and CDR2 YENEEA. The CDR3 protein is CASSSGQGANGYTF. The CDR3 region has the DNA TGTGCCAGCAGCTCCGGGCAGGGGGCCAATGGCTACACCTTC.

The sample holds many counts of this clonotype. Written as DNA, the CDR3 is TGTGCCAGCAGTTTGGACTATGGCTACACCTTC. It translates to CASSLDYGYTF. The chain has TRBV28 and TRBJ1-2; D ambiguous. Trimming took off 3 bases at V and 3 bases at J, with 2 bases between the two ends. CDR1 is MDHEN, CDR2 SYDVKM, per germline. This CDR3 has 11 amino acids.